This T cell receptor beta chain was recorded in a study of T cells in Graves' hyperthyroidism and ophthalmopathy. As for the study in general: Staff took peripheral blood when the initial diagnosis was made, before any treatment began.

Authors of the study amplified TCR beta CDR3 regions from RNA transcripts. The TCR CDR3 first-round RT-PCR relied on the HTBI primer set. TCRdb ran MiXCR on the multiplex PCR reads and lists one entry per CDR3 protein. The sample has about 380,000 distinct CDR3 sequences, roughly 14% seen once. Trimming cost V 6 bases and J 1 base; bases outside gene matches: 8. The CDR3 sequence is 14 residues long. Germline lookup yields CDR1 SQVTM and CDR2 ANQGSEA. This clonotype originated in a man aged 25 to 40 with Graves' hyperthyroidism that later progressed to Graves' ophthalmopathy. Sequencing input: blood. V and J are TRBV29-1 and TRBJ2-5; 7 nucleotides line up with TRBD2. The CDR3 region is CSVIRAGTQETQYF. The CDR3 DNA follows: TGCAGCGTGATTAGAGCGGGAACCCAAGAGACCCAGTACTTC.